One and the same sample provided the 30 T cell receptor beta chains below, sequenced in a study of blood T cell repertoires in COVID-19 (dated by TCRdb to the early 2020s). The library relied on the immunoSEQ multiplex PCR assay. Not all clones reach the TCRdb copy of this immuneACCESS table, which keeps in-frame sequences only. Checked studies attribute under half of the gap to unresolved V genes and leave the rest unexplained. The sample includes fewer than 60,000 clones, with approximately 79% observed a single time. Clones ranked in the top ten supply roughly 27% of the sample. Material for sequencing was peripheral blood. The receptors originated from a man aged 65 to 79 with acute or convalescent COVID-19.

A few counts support this clone. CDR3: CASSLSLGRVRTNQPQHF. The CDR3, as DNA: TGTGCCAGCAGTTTATCGCTGGGTCGGGTACGGACTAATCAGCCCCAGCATTTT. V gene TRBV28 combines with J gene TRBJ1-5, with no clear D. Deletions cut 1 base from V and 4 bases from J, with 20 bases between. CDR1 MDHEN and CDR2 SYDVKM come from the germline V gene. The CDR3 is 18 amino acids.

The rearrangement joins TRBV6-4 to TRBJ2-3, with D perhaps TRBD1 (6 bases). The ends were cut back, 8 bases at V and 1 base at J, with 16 bases in the middle. CDR1 is MRHNA, CDR2 SNTAGT, per germline. This CDR3 is built from 15 residues. CDR3 sequence (DNA): TGTGCCAGCGCCCCGAACAGGGACCGCACAGATACGCAGTATTTT. Its translation is CASAPNRDRTDTQYF.

The V and J genes are TRBV6-5 and TRBJ2-7; possible D gene TRBD1, 6 bases. The CDR3 totals 14 residues. The V gene's germline CDR1 is MNHEY and CDR2 SVGAGI. Trimming removed 6 bases at V and 3 bases at J, with 15 bases between. CDR3 DNA: TGTGCCAGCAGCTCGTGGGGGCGAAGCTACGAGCAGTACTTC. Translating it yields CASSSWGRSYEQYF.

The genes are TRBV28 and TRBJ2-4; maybe TRBD2 (7 bases). This CDR3 is built from 15 residues. Deletions cut 4 bases from V and 5 bases from J, with 15 bases between. The germline V gene encodes CDR1 MDHEN and CDR2 SYDVKM. The CDR3 spells CASSSLRGAENIQYF. CDR3 DNA sequence: TGTGCCAGCAGTTCCCTTCGGGGGGCGGAAAACATTCAGTACTTC.

The rearrangement uses TRBV9 and TRBJ2-7; 8 bases agree with TRBD2. The V gene end was trimmed by 2 bases and the J gene end by 0 bases; junction bases not matched to a gene: 1. Per the germline V gene, CDR1 is SGDLS and CDR2 is YYNGEE. The CDR3 loop spans 14 amino acids. CDR3 bases: TGTGCCAGCAGCGTTAGCGGGACCTCCTACGAGCAGTACTTC. It codes for CASSVSGTSYEQYF.

This clone was seen a few times. This rearrangement joins TRBV10-1 to TRBJ1-2; 8 bases line up with TRBD1. V lost 8 bases to trimming and J lost 8 bases; unmatched junction nucleotides: 7. The CDR3 has 12 residues. CDR1 WNHNN and CDR2 SYGVQD come from the germline V gene (reference sequence). The CDR3 here is CASYRDRLGYTF. CDR3 DNA: TGCGCCAGCTATCGGGACAGGTTAGGCTACACCTTC.

The rearrangement uses TRBV2 and TRBJ2-1; 9 bases fit TRBD1. The germline CDR1 and CDR2 sequences are SNHLY and FYNNEI. This CDR3 is built from 15 residues. The J segment lost 4 bases and the V segment lost 4 bases, leaving 5 bases of the junction unmatched. CDR3 bases: TGTGCCAGCAGTGGGGGACAGGGCTCATACAATGAGCAGTTCTTC. It codes for CASSGGQGSYNEQFF.

This clone was seen only once. The rearrangement links TRBV27 to TRBJ1-1, with TRBD1 as a possible D gene (5 bases). Germline loops: CDR1 MNHEY, CDR2 SMNVEV (reference sequence). Trimming cost V 9 bases and J 0 bases, with 8 bases left between them. CDR3 length equals 12 residues. CDR3 in DNA: TGTGCCAGAACGGGGGTGAACACTGAAGCTTTCTTT. Protein sequence: CARTGVNTEAFF.

The genes are TRBV5-1 and TRBJ2-2; 9 bases align to TRBD1. Germline V gene data show CDR1 as SGHRS and CDR2 as YFSETQ. Unmatched junction bases numbered 7, after V lost 0 bases and J lost 4 bases. This CDR3 comprises 17 residues. CDR3 in amino acids: CASSLAGTGYSTGELFF. The CDR3 nucleotides read TGCGCCAGCAGCTTGGCCGGGACAGGGTACAGCACCGGGGAGCTGTTTTTT.

The sample holds a few counts of this clone. The rearrangement uses TRBV6-5 and TRBJ1-6, with 8 bases identical to TRBD1. Trimming removed 4 bases from V and 9 bases from J; junction bases left unmatched: 11. The CDR3 contains 16 residues. The germline gives CDR1 MNHEY, CDR2 SVGAGI. The CDR3 spells CASSFDRTGIGSPLHF. CDR3 nucleotides: TGTGCCAGCAGTTTCGACCGGACAGGGATAGGTTCACCCCTCCACTTT.

The rearrangement uses TRBV30 and TRBJ2-2; D is ambiguous. This CDR3 spans 14 amino acids. Germline V gene data show CDR1 as GTSNPN and CDR2 as SVGIG (reference sequence). The ends were cut back, 4 bases at V and 2 bases at J, with 11 bases in the middle. The CDR3 spells CAWMRLINTGELFF. CDR3 in DNA: TGTGCCTGGATGCGCCTGATAAACACCGGGGAGCTGTTTTTT.

The chain couples TRBV27 to TRBJ1-2, with 8 nucleotides matching TRBD1. V was pared by 8 bases and J by 7 bases, with 9 bases of the junction left unmatched. Germline lookup yields CDR1 MNHEY and CDR2 SMNVEV (reference sequence). CDR3 length: 13 amino acids. CDR3: CASLSQGASGYTF. The CDR3 bases are TGTGCCAGCCTGTCGCAGGGGGCGAGTGGCTACACCTTC.

The chain combines TRBV28 with TRBJ1-1; 7 bases fit TRBD1. The V gene end was trimmed by 6 bases and the J gene end by 8 bases; junction bases not matched to a gene: 6. The CDR3 loop spans 12 amino acids. Germline V gene data show CDR1 as MDHEN and CDR2 as SYDVKM. CDR3 bases: TGTGCCAGCAGGGAGACAGGGTTGGAAGCTTTCTTT. Translated, it gives CASRETGLEAFF.

The chain joins TRBV2 to TRBJ1-2; no definite D call. The CDR3 length is 12 residues. Germline V gene lookup returns CDR1 SNHLY and CDR2 FYNNEI. V lost 4 bases to trimming and J lost 3 bases, with 6 bases between them. The chain's CDR3 is CASSVADYGYTF. The CDR3 DNA reads as TGTGCCAGCAGTGTGGCCGACTATGGCTACACCTTC.

The CDR3 DNA follows: TGCGCCAGCAGCCCAACCGTGAACCAGGGTCTGCGGACCTTC. Amino acids: CASSPTVNQGLRTF. The chain uses TRBV4-3 and TRBJ1-2; D is possibly TRBD1 (5 bases). The germline V and J ends were trimmed by 4 bases and 14 bases, with 23 bases remaining between them. CDR3 length equals 14 residues. Germline V CDR1 and CDR2: LGHNA, YSLEER.

The chain joins TRBV30 to TRBJ2-5; no clear D gene. Trimming removed 1 base at V and 4 bases at J, with 10 bases between. The CDR3 contains 13 residues. The germline gives CDR1 GTSNPN, CDR2 SVGIG (reference sequence). CDR3 sequence reads: CAWSGQVRETQYF. In DNA form, the CDR3 reads TGTGCCTGGAGTGGGCAAGTAAGAGAGACCCAGTACTTC.

This chain links TRBV28 with TRBJ1-6; perhaps TRBD1 as D (5 bases). The germline V gene encodes CDR1 MDHEN and CDR2 SYDVKM. Deletions cut 3 bases from V and 10 bases from J, with 22 bases between. CDR3 length equals 17 residues. CDR3 amino acids: CASSLVWGDDSGSPLHF. In DNA, the CDR3 is TGTGCCAGCAGTTTGGTCTGGGGGGACGACTCCGGGTCACCCCTCCACTTT. The complete variable domain, with remaining parts taken from reference TRBV28 and TRBJ1-6, reads DVKVTQSSRYLVKRTGEKVFLECVQDMDHENMFWYRQDPGLGLRLIYFSYDVKMKEKGDIPEGYSVSREKKERFSLILESASTNQTSMYLCASSLVWGDDSGSPLHFGNGTRLTVT.

This clone was found a few times. The chain recombines TRBV9 with TRBJ2-5; maybe TRBD1 (5 bases). This CDR3 has 16 residues. The germline V and J ends were trimmed by 4 bases and 5 bases, with 21 bases remaining between them. Germline V gene lookup returns CDR1 SGDLS and CDR2 YYNGEE. CDR3 DNA: TGTGCCAGCAGCCCCTCTCAGGGCATAAGGGTTGAGACCCAGTACTTC. Its translation is CASSPSQGIRVETQYF.

The V and J genes are TRBV27 and TRBJ2-1; 10 bases align to TRBD1. The CDR3 extends over 16 amino acids. V shed 2 bases, J shed 1 base, and the junction held 2 bases outside the gene matches. Looked up from germline, CDR1 is MNHEY and CDR2 is SMNVEV (reference sequence). This CDR3 is CASSLRDRGSYNEQFF. DNA of the CDR3: TGTGCCAGCAGTTTACGGGACAGGGGTTCCTACAATGAGCAGTTCTTC.

This clone showed up just once. The rearrangement uses TRBV5-1 and TRBJ2-3; the D is unclear. The CDR3 length is 15 residues. V lost 0 bases and J lost 3, with 11 bases in between. Per the germline V gene, CDR1 is SGHRS and CDR2 is YFSETQ. CDR3 residues: CASSLALAATDTQYF. Here the CDR3 DNA reads TGCGCCAGCAGCTTGGCCTTGGCAGCGACAGATACGCAGTATTTT.

The chain uses TRBV12-3 or TRBV12-4 and TRBJ1-2; 10 positions agree with TRBD1. The CDR3 is 13 amino acids. After removal of 8 bases from V and 8 bases from J, the junction contained 8 bases not matched to a gene. CDR3 sequence (DNA): TGTGCCAGCGGGACAGGGGCAAGGTACGGCTACACCTTC. Translated, it gives CASGTGARYGYTF.

The chain uses TRBV9 and TRBJ1-1, with 7 bases aligning to TRBD1. Germline assignment: CDR1 SGDLS and CDR2 YYNGEE. The trim removed 4 bases at V and 5 bases at J, leaving 20 bases unmatched. The CDR3 runs 18 residues. The CDR3 loop is CASSTRRDRALDMTEAFF. CDR3 DNA sequence: TGTGCCAGCAGCACCCGTCGCGACAGGGCCCTGGACATGACTGAAGCTTTCTTT.

V usage is TRBV7-8 and J usage is TRBJ2-1; 8 nucleotides match TRBD2. The ends lost 3 bases at V and 3 bases at J; junction bases unmatched: 10. The CDR3 runs to 17 residues. Germline CDR1 reads SGHVS; CDR2 reads FQNEAQ. The CDR3, as DNA: TGTGCCAGCAGCTTTGCCTCTCGGGGGGGCTACTACAATGAGCAGTTCTTC. Translation gives CASSFASRGGYYNEQFF.

The chain joins TRBV6-1 to TRBJ1-1; D possibly corresponds to TRBD1 (6 bases). V lost 0 bases, J lost 7 bases, and 18 bases lay in between. Germline loops: CDR1 MNHNS, CDR2 SASEGT. The length of the CDR3 is 16 residues. CDR3 protein: CASSEAMAGGKDEAFF. The CDR3 DNA follows: TGTGCCAGCAGTGAAGCAATGGCGGGGGGCAAGGATGAAGCTTTCTTT.

A few counts support this clone. The V and J genes are TRBV19 and TRBJ2-1; D perhaps matches TRBD1 (6 bases). This CDR3 contains 15 residues. Germline-derived CDR1 and CDR2 are LNHDA and SQIVND (reference sequence). The V gene lost 8 bases and the J gene lost 7 bases, with 21 bases spanning the gap. CDR3 in DNA: TGTGCCAGTTCAAATCCCGGGACAATCGCTAATGAGCAGTTCTTC. Residues: CASSNPGTIANEQFF.

The table lists this clone with a count of one. The chain joins TRBV6-1 to TRBJ2-5; 16 positions agree with TRBD2. Unmatched junction bases numbered 10, after V lost 1 base and J lost 5 bases. This CDR3 has 19 residues. Germline V gene lookup returns CDR1 MNHNS and CDR2 SASEGT. The CDR3 loop is CASSEDEGLAGGPLETQYF. In nucleotides, the CDR3 is TGTGCCAGCAGTGAAGATGAGGGACTAGCGGGAGGGCCGCTGGAGACCCAGTACTTC.

The chain uses TRBV3-1 (or the pseudogene TRBV3-2) and TRBJ2-1; the D is unclear. Germline assignment: CDR1 LGHDT and CDR2 YNNKEL (reference sequence). The V gene lost 0 bases and the J gene lost 10 bases, with 16 bases spanning the gap. This CDR3 contains 15 residues. CDR3 region: CASSQELVERGEQFF. In DNA, the CDR3 is TGTGCCAGCAGCCAAGAATTAGTGGAGCGAGGCGAGCAGTTCTTC.

The chain uses TRBV28 and TRBJ2-5; a weak D match, TRBD2 (5 bases). The length of the CDR3 is 17 residues. Trimming left V 11 bases short and J 5 bases short, with 30 bases between. Germline CDR1 reads MDHEN; CDR2 reads SYDVKM. CDR3 amino acids: CALGKLGPRARRETQYF. The CDR3 DNA reads TGTGCCTTGGGTAAGCTGGGCCCGAGGGCCCGACGGGAGACCCAGTACTTC.

The chain links TRBV7-2 to TRBJ1-4, with D maybe TRBD1 (6 bases). This CDR3 comprises 15 residues. Germline CDR1 is SGHTA and CDR2 is FQGNSA. V lost 3 bases and J lost 8, with 16 bases in between. The CDR3: CASSLGGQGWEKLFF. In nucleotides, the CDR3 is TGTGCCAGCAGCTTGGGAGGGCAGGGGTGGGAAAAACTGTTTTTT.

V gene TRBV21-1 combines with J gene TRBJ2-1; TRBD1, as called in the table, went unchecked against the DNA. TRBV21-1 is shown as a pseudogene. The CDR3 sequence is 15 residues long. DNA of the CDR3: TGTGCCAGCAGCGGCCGGGACAGGGGGTTCAATGAGCAGTTCTTC. Translating it yields CASSGRDRGFNEQFF.